This T cell receptor beta chain derives from a study of T cell responses to AZD1222 COVID-19 vaccine. Study results and limitations: Females made up more of the donors, who were largely white British, and clonal diversity may have come out too low. Two AZD1222 doses significantly raised spike-specific TCR breadth and depth over controls. The peak T cell response came first, and repertoires were sampled only after it. Baseline serostatus was positive in only 5 to 7 AZD1222 recipients.

CDR1 is SGHTA, CDR2 FQGNSA, per germline. Germline trimming cut 5 bases from V and 2 bases from J; bases unmatched to any gene: 9. This CDR3 region has 16 residues. Concerning this clone: Its antigen is not known.

Only in-frame clones appear in the TCRdb table, and some are missing; sequencing was by immunoSEQ multiplex PCR. The table lists around 250,000 clones, 93% of them singletons. The source material was peripheral blood, sampled on day 0 of AZD1222 vaccination. The chain is built from TRBV7-2 and TRBJ2-1, with TRBD2 matching over 7 bases. This clonotype originated in an adult in good health. In DNA, the CDR3 is TGTGCCAGCAGCCCCTTGATTAGCGGGCCCTACAATGAGCAGTTCTTC. As protein: CASSPLISGPYNEQFF. Based on the CDR3 plus reference TRBV7-2 and TRBJ2-1, the full variable domain is GAGVSQSPSNKVTEKGKDVELRCDPISGHTALYWYRQSLGQGLEFLIYFQGNSAPDKSGLPSDRFSAERTGGSVSTLTIQRTQQEDSAVYLCASSPLISGPYNEQFFGPGTRLTVL.